This TCR beta chain was observed in a study of blood T cells in healthy people across ages. Study-level points and caveats: Diversity was higher, and naive CD4+ cells more numerous, in long-lived donors than in aged donors. Higher naive T cell percentage went strongly together with higher TCR beta diversity.

A remark on this clonotype: Its antigen is unidentified.

A second roughly 7 to 11 cycle PCR used barcoded and J-beta primers. Using its own MiXCR run on the 5' RACE reads, TCRdb lists one record per CDR3 protein. The sample shows 650,000 to 700,000 distinct CDR3 sequences, about a third of them seen only once. The sequence was obtained from a woman older than 75 in good health. Material for sequencing was blood.

In DNA form, the CDR3 reads TGTGCCAGCAGTTACAACGGCAGGGAAGCTTTCTTT. Its protein product is CASSYNGREAFF. The genes are TRBV6-2 or TRBV6-3 and TRBJ1-1; no clear D gene. This CDR3 is 12 amino acids long. In germline, CDR1 is MNHEY, CDR2 SVGEGT. Trimming took off 2 bases at V and 8 bases at J, with 9 bases between the two ends.